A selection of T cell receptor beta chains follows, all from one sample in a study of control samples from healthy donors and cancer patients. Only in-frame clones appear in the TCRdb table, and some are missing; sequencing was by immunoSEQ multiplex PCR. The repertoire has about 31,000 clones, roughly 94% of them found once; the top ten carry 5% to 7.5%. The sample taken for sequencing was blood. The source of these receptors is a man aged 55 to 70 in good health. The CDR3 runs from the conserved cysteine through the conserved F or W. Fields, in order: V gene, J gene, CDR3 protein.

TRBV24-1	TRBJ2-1	CATSDPRLAGGLNEQFF
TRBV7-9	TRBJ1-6	CASSSIPFGRDSPLHF
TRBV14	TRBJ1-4	CASSQGIQRDNEKLFF
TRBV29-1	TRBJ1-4	CSAGDEKLFF
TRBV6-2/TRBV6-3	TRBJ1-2	CASRPTGKTNYGYTF
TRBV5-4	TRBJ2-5	CASSLGSSQETQYF
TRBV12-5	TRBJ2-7	CASALHLRLAGPQYF
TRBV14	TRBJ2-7	CASWDSLSYEQYF
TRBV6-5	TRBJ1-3	CASMGFSGNTIYF
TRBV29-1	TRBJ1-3	CSVAQGLGGNTIYF
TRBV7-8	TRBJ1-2	CASRPAGTGYGYTF
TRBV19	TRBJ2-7	CASSSVGNEQYF
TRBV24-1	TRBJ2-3	CATSDSGTDTQYF
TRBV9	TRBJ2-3	CASSVRDRGGDTQYF
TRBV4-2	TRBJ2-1	CASSQTGTGVNEQFF
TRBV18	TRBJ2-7	CASSLSSLQGAYEQYF
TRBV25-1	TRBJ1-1	CASSGSGYTEAFF
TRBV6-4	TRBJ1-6	CASSVSPGNSPLHF
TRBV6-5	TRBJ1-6	CASSLQYNSPLHF
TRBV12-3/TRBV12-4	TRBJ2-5	CASRRGFLETQYF
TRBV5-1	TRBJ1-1	CASSLDGTGGVEAFF
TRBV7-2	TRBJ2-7	CASSLAGVYEQYF
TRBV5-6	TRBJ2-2	CASSLSGELFF
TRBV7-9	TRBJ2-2	CASRTFGTITGELFF